Shown below are 20 T cell receptor beta chains from a single sample sequenced in a study of cytomegalovirus exposure and HLA in healthy donors. The PCR employed 60 Vbeta primers together with 13 Jbeta primers. Produced via immunoSEQ multiplex PCR; TCRdb's table is partial and in-frame only. Of about 130,000 clones listed, roughly 80% were seen once; the top ten hold less than 2%. The material sequenced was PBMCs. These receptors originate from a man in his forties or fifties in good health and CMV-seronegative.

This chain uses TRBV6-5 with TRBJ1-4; D unresolved. This CDR3 contains 15 residues. Germline CDR1 reads MNHEY; CDR2 reads SVGAGI. The ends were cut back, 1 base at V and 7 bases at J, with 13 bases in the middle. DNA for the CDR3: TGTGCCAGCAGTTACTATGCCAGGTTGGGTGAAAAACTGTTTTTT. Its translation: CASSYYARLGEKLFF.

The chain uses TRBV19 and TRBJ2-5; D gene ambiguous. V dropped 1 base and J dropped 4 bases, with 13 bases sitting between them. In germline, CDR1 is LNHDA, CDR2 SQIVND (reference sequence). The CDR3 covers 15 residues. CDR3 coding DNA: TGTGCCAGTAGTATAGGGCAGATACCGGGAGAGACCCAGTACTTC. Its translation: CASSIGQIPGETQYF.

J is TRBJ2-5 and V is TRBV9, with 8 bases identical to TRBD1. CDR1 SGDLS and CDR2 YYNGEE come from the germline V gene. This CDR3 is 15 amino acids long. The J segment lost 4 bases and the V segment lost 3 bases, leaving 8 bases of the junction unmatched. The CDR3 sequence is CASSEGTGIAETQYF. The CDR3 DNA reads as TGTGCCAGCAGCGAGGGGACAGGAATTGCAGAGACCCAGTACTTC.

V usage is TRBV7-2 and J usage is TRBJ2-7; TRBD2 might be the D (6 bases). The CDR3 is 13 amino acids. CDR1 and CDR2 (germline): SGHTA, FQGNSA. Trimming left V 6 bases short and J 4 bases short, with 13 bases between. CDR3 loop: CASSLGLIYEQYF. The CDR3 DNA is TGTGCCAGCAGTCTGGGACTGATTTACGAGCAGTACTTC.

The CDR3 region is CASSIGGEGLDEQYF. The CDR3 nucleotides are TGTGCCAGTAGTATCGGGGGAGAAGGGCTGGACGAGCAGTACTTC. The chain is built from TRBV19 and TRBJ2-7, with a possible D match to TRBD2 (6 bases). Trimming removed 3 bases at V and 5 bases at J, with 17 bases between. Germline assignment: CDR1 LNHDA and CDR2 SQIVND (reference sequence). This CDR3 contains 15 residues.

The V and J genes are TRBV27 and TRBJ2-7; TRBD2 aligns across 9 bases. Germline CDR1 and CDR2: MNHEY and SMNVEV (reference sequence). Trimming at V came to 4 bases and at J to 0 bases, leaving 13 bases not matched to a gene. The CDR3 is 18 residues long. CDR3 residues: CASSSRAGGGGFSYEQYF. The DNA for the CDR3 is TGTGCCAGCAGTTCTCGGGCGGGAGGGGGCGGATTCTCCTACGAGCAGTACTTC.

The chain recombines TRBV27 with TRBJ2-3; D may be TRBD2 (5 bases). Germline CDR1 reads MNHEY; CDR2 reads SMNVEV (reference sequence). The CDR3 contains 12 residues. Trimming took off 2 bases at V and 5 bases at J, with 5 bases between the two ends. This CDR3 reads CASSLRGDTQYF. CDR3 sequence (DNA): TGTGCCAGCAGTTTACGGGGAGATACGCAGTATTTT.

The table lists this clone with a count of one. This rearrangement joins TRBV27 to TRBJ2-3; tentative D call: TRBD2 (6 bases). This CDR3 contains 15 residues. V was clipped by 2 bases and J by 2 bases, with 11 bases between them. Germline V CDR1 and CDR2: MNHEY, SMNVEV (reference sequence). The DNA of the CDR3 is TGTGCCAGCAGTTTAAGTCGCGGGGCCACAGATACGCAGTATTTT. Translated: CASSLSRGATDTQYF.

This rearrangement joins TRBV6-4 to TRBJ1-5, with unresolved D. Germline V gene data show CDR1 as MRHNA and CDR2 as SNTAGT. The V end was cut by 6 bases, the J end by 7 bases, with 13 bases between. This CDR3 contains 13 residues. The CDR3 DNA follows: TGTGCCAGCAGCCTCGAGGGAGGGCAGCCCCAGCATTTT. It specifies CASSLEGGQPQHF.

The chain carries TRBV4-3 and TRBJ1-6; D uncertain. Per the germline V gene, CDR1 is LGHNA and CDR2 is YSLEER. This CDR3 has 16 amino acids. V lost 7 bases, J lost 0 bases, and 13 bases lay in between. Here the CDR3 reads CASTPKLSSYNSPLHF. The CDR3 bases are TGCGCCAGCACCCCCAAGCTGAGCTCCTATAATTCACCCCTCCACTTT.

V gene TRBV10-3 combines with J gene TRBJ2-1; a possible D gene is TRBD2 (5 bases). The CDR3 loop spans 12 amino acids. Trimming took 6 bases from V and 8 from J, leaving 11 bases between them. Germline loops: CDR1 ENHRY, CDR2 SYGVKD. The CDR3 DNA reads as TGTGCCATCAGAACAGCGGTTGATGAGCAGTTCTTC. Amino acid sequence: CAIRTAVDEQFF.

The rearrangement links TRBV19 to TRBJ2-7; weak D call: TRBD2 (5 bases). Germline V gene data show CDR1 as LNHDA and CDR2 as SQIVND (reference sequence). With 6 bases removed from V and 13 bases from J, the gap between germline ends came to 16 bases. CDR3 size: 11 residues. Here the CDR3 reads CASSGGMTTYF. In DNA form, the CDR3 reads TGTGCCAGTAGCGGAGGAATGACTACTTACTTC.

Concerning this clone itself: The germline gene is not matched at one end of the junction; a read error may be the cause. CDR3 protein: CASSLNRADTQYF. DNA of the CDR3: TGTGCTAGCAGCTTAAACAGGGCAGATACGCAGTATTTT. The V call is TRBV7-7, the J call TRBJ2-3; D possibly corresponds to TRBD1 (6 bases). Germline loops: CDR1 SSHAT, CDR2 FNYEAQ (reference sequence). The CDR3 is 13 amino acids.

V and J are TRBV15 and TRBJ2-2; possible D gene TRBD1, 6 bases. Trimming left V 2 bases short and J 3 bases short, with 13 bases between. The CDR3 runs to 16 residues. The germline CDR1 and CDR2 sequences are LNHNV and YYDKDF (reference sequence). Written as DNA, the CDR3 is TGTGCCACCAGCAGAAGGGCAGGGGATTACACCGGGGAGCTGTTTTTT. Its translation is CATSRRAGDYTGELFF.

A few counts support this clone. The chain has TRBV4-3 and TRBJ2-1; 10 nucleotides match TRBD2. The CDR3 is 16 amino acids. Germline V CDR1 and CDR2: LGHNA, YSLEER. The J segment lost 2 bases and the V segment lost 0 bases, leaving 1 base of the junction unmatched. DNA of the CDR3: TGCGCCAGCAGCCAAGACGGGACTAGCGCCTACAATGAGCAGTTCTTC. Translated: CASSQDGTSAYNEQFF.

This clone was seen a single time. The V and J genes are TRBV2 and TRBJ1-5, with D possibly matching TRBD1 (5 bases). The CDR3 length is 15 residues. Germline assignment: CDR1 SNHLY and CDR2 FYNNEI. V lost 2 bases and J 7 bases, leaving 15 bases between the germline ends. The CDR3 region is CASSEWRGEAQPQHF. CDR3 DNA sequence: TGTGCCAGCAGTGAATGGAGAGGGGAGGCACAGCCCCAGCATTTT.

The chain carries TRBV2 and TRBJ2-7, with a weak D call TRBD2 (5 bases). This CDR3 has 13 residues. With 7 bases removed from V and 0 bases from J, the gap between germline ends came to 10 bases. Looked up from germline, CDR1 is SNHLY and CDR2 is FYNNEI. CDR3 loop: CASKGDNSYEQYF. CDR3 coding DNA: TGTGCCAGCAAGGGAGACAACTCCTACGAGCAGTACTTC.

The chain is built from TRBV28 and TRBJ1-2; TRBD1 agrees at 7 bases. With V trimmed by 10 bases and J by 6 bases, 5 bases remained unmatched. The germline V gene has CDR1 MDHEN and CDR2 SYDVKM. The CDR3 consists of 11 residues. The CDR3 region has the DNA TGTGCCACCTTCGGACAGGATGGCTACACCTTC. Amino acids: CATFGQDGYTF.

The genes are TRBV9 and TRBJ1-1; D possibly corresponds to TRBD1 (6 bases). V lost 3 bases and J 3 bases, leaving 15 bases between the germline ends. Looked up from germline, CDR1 is SGDLS and CDR2 is YYNGEE. This CDR3 has 15 residues. CDR3 nucleotides: TGTGCCAGCAGCGCGCACAGGGCCTCGGACACTGAAGCTTTCTTT. This gives the protein CASSAHRASDTEAFF. Full variable domain (missing parts from reference TRBV9 and TRBJ1-1): DSGVTQTPKHLITATGQRVTLRCSPRSGDLSVYWYQQSLDQGLQFLIQYYNGEERAKGNILERFSAQQFPDLHSELNLSSLELGDSALYFCASSAHRASDTEAFFGQGTRLTVV.

The chain is built from TRBV5-8 and TRBJ2-1; D gene uncertain. Germline CDR1 reads SGHTS; CDR2 reads YDEGEE. V lost 4 bases to trimming and J lost 9 bases, with 8 bases between them. This CDR3 comprises 11 residues. CDR3 residues: CASSTRVEQFF. The CDR3 bases are TGTGCCAGCAGCACCCGAGTTGAGCAGTTCTTC.